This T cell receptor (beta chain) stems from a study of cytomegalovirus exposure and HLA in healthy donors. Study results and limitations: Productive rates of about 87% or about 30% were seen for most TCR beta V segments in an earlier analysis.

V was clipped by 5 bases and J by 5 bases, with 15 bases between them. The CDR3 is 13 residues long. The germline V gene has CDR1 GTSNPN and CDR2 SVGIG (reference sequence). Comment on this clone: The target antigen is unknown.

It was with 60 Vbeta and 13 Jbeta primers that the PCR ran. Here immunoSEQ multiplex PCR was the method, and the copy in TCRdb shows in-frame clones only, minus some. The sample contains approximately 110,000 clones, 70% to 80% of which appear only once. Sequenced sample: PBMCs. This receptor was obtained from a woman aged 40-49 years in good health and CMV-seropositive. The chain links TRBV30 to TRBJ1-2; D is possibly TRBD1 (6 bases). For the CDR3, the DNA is TGTGCCTGGCATGTGGACAGCCGTTATGGCTACACCTTC. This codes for CAWHVDSRYGYTF.